This entry is about one T cell receptor (beta chain). RNA transcripts were the source from which TCR beta CDR3 regions were amplified. RT-PCR with HTBI primers came first, then second-round multiplex PCR. MiXCR, run by TCRdb on the multiplex PCR reads, gives a single entry per CDR3 protein. The repertoire includes 600,000 to 700,000 distinct CDR3 sequences, 35% to 50% of them detected once, and 3% to 4% sits in the top ten. The data were obtained in a study of Graves' ophthalmopathy and Graves' hyperthyroidism. The CDR3 spans 13 residues. J lost 4 bases, V lost 6 bases, and 4 bases had no gene match. Germline CDR1 reads ENHRY; CDR2 reads SYGVKD.

The chain recombines TRBV10-3 with TRBJ1-2, with 8 nucleotides matching TRBD1. The sequencing sample was made of peripheral blood. This clonotype originated in an adult man with Graves' ophthalmopathy. Here the CDR3 DNA reads TGTGCCATCAGCGGACAGGGCCTCTATGGCTACACCTTC. The encoded protein is CAISGQGLYGYTF.